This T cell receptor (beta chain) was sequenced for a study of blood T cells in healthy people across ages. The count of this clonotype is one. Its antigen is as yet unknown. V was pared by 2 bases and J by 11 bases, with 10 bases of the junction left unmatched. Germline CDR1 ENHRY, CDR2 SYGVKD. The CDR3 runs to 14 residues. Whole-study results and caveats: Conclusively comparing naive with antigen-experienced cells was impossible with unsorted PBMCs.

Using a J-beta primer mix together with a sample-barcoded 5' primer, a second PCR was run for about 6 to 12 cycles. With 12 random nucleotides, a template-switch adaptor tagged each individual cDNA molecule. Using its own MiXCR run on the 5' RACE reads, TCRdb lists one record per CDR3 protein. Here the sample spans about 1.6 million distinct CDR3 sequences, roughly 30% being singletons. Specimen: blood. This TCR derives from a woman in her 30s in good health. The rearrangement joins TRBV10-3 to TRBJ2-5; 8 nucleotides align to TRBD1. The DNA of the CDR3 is TGTGCCATCAGTGAGCTAGGGACAGGCAATGAGCAGTACTTC. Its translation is CAISELGTGNEQYF.